These 8 T cell receptor beta chains share one sample of origin, sequenced in a study of T-cell memory formation after mild COVID-19. TCRdb re-derived calls from the 5' RACE reads in MiXCR, one entry per CDR3 protein. The sample lists about 150,000 distinct CDR3 sequences, less than 25% occurring once. The sample taken for sequencing was PBMCs or a T cell subset sorted from them (not recorded which). The receptors were sampled from an adult woman who had mild COVID-19 (a few samples of this study predate the infection). Cell type and time point are not known.

This clonotype was seen more than once but under ten times. The J gene is TRBJ2-7, the V gene TRBV7-9, with 8 bases that match TRBD2. J lost 5 bases, V lost 1 base, and 1 base had no gene match. Germline lookup yields CDR1 SEHNR and CDR2 FQNEAQ (reference sequence). The CDR3 runs to 13 residues. DNA for the CDR3: TGTGCCAGCAGCTTAGGCGGGAGGAACGAGCAGTACTTC. Translating gives CASSLGGRNEQYF.

In this sample, this clonotype turned up a few times. The chain joins TRBV5-4 to TRBJ2-7, with TRBD1 identical over 9 bases. CDR3 length: 14 amino acids. The V gene end was trimmed by 3 bases and the J gene end by 3 bases; junction bases not matched to a gene: 4. CDR1 is SGHNT, CDR2 YYREEE, per germline (reference sequence). The CDR3 DNA follows: TGTGCCAGCAGCTCCGGGACAGGGCTCTACGAGCAGTACTTC. Translated, it gives CASSSGTGLYEQYF.

CDR3 residues: CASSLGTSGNNEQFF. The DNA of the CDR3 is TGCGCCAGCAGCCTAGGGACTAGCGGAAACAATGAGCAGTTCTTC. This rearrangement joins TRBV5-1 to TRBJ2-1; 11 bases match TRBD2. Unmatched junction bases numbered 5, after V lost 4 bases and J lost 5 bases. The CDR3 has 15 amino acids. The V gene's germline CDR1 is SGHRS and CDR2 YFSETQ. The complete variable domain, with remaining parts taken from reference TRBV5-1 and TRBJ2-1, reads KAGVTQTPRYLIKTRGQQVTLSCSPISGHRSVSWYQQTPGQGLQFLFEYFSETQRNKGNFPGRFSGRQFSNSRSEMNVSTLELGDSALYLCASSLGTSGNNEQFFGPGTRLTVL.

V is TRBV27 and J is TRBJ2-5; D is uncertain. Germline V gene lookup returns CDR1 MNHEY and CDR2 SMNVEV (reference sequence). The CDR3 has 14 amino acids. V was shortened by 5 bases and J by 0 bases, with 10 bases between the two germline ends. CDR3 DNA sequence: TGTGCCAGCAGTCCGCAGTTGTACCAAGAGACCCAGTACTTC. This encodes CASSPQLYQETQYF.

DNA for the CDR3: TGCAGTGCTAGAGATCCGGGGGCCGGGGGGGATCTTTACGAGCAGTACTTC. It specifies CSARDPGAGGDLYEQYF. V usage is TRBV20-1 and J usage is TRBJ2-7; TRBD2 matches at 8 bases. J lost 4 bases, V lost 0 bases, and 14 bases had no gene match. CDR1 is DFQATT and CDR2 is SNEGSKA in the germline V gene (reference sequence). This CDR3 spans 17 amino acids.

The rearrangement joins TRBV12-3 or TRBV12-4 to TRBJ2-4; D gene ambiguous. This CDR3 contains 15 residues. V lost 8 bases to trimming and J lost 3 bases, with 17 bases between them. For the CDR3, the DNA is TGTGCCAGCGGACCAAGTAAATGGGGCAAAAACATTCAGTACTTC. This gives the protein CASGPSKWGKNIQYF.

This clonotype was seen repeatedly, ten times or more. The chain is built from TRBV11-2 and TRBJ2-7; D is possibly TRBD2 (5 bases). With 6 bases removed from V and 3 bases from J, the gap between germline ends came to 9 bases. The CDR3 loop spans 12 amino acids. CDR1 is SGHAT and CDR2 is FQNNGV in the germline V gene. The CDR3 DNA sequence: TGTGCCAGCAGTTTTGGAGGCTACGAGCAGTACTTC. It translates to CASSFGGYEQYF.

Only a few counts were recorded for this clonotype. This chain joins TRBV11-3 and TRBJ1-1, with D possibly TRBD1 on 5 matching bases. V was pared by 1 base and J by 4 bases, with 13 bases between. CDR1 is SGHNT, CDR2 YENEEA, per germline. The CDR3 sequence is 15 residues long. The CDR3, as DNA: TGTGCCAGCAGCTTAGGGGACTCCACGGCCACTGAAGCTTTCTTT. This encodes CASSLGDSTATEAFF.